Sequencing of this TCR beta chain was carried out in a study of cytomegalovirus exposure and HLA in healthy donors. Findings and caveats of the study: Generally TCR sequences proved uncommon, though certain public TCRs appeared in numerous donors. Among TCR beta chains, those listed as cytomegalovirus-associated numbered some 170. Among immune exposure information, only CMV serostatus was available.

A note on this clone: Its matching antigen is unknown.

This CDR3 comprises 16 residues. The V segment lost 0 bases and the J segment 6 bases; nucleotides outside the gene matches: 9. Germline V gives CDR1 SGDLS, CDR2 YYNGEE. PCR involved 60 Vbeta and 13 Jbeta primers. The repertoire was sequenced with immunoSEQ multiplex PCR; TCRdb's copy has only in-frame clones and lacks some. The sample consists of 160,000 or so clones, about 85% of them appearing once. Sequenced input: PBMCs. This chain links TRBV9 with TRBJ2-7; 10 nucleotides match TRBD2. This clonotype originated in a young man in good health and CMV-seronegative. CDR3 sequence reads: CASSVEPGLATAEQYF. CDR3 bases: TGTGCCAGCAGCGTAGAGCCGGGACTAGCGACCGCCGAGCAGTACTTC.